Described below is a single T cell receptor (beta chain) sequence and its context. This sample also contains other DNA sequences that code for the same CDR3. The data derive from a study of shared clonotypes between healthy human individuals. On the study more broadly: Plates per donor: three CD4 naive, three CD4 memory, two CD8 naive, one CD8 memory.

The CDR3 covers 12 residues. Deletions cut 1 base from V and 5 bases from J, with 5 bases between. Germline V gene data show CDR1 as SEHNR and CDR2 as FQNEAQ (reference sequence). CD8 cells classed as naive were CD45RO-negative and positively selected for CCR7, excluding terminally differentiated effector memory CD45RA+ cells. An even split of each subset's genomic DNA across several immunoSEQ plates was performed. Data came from immunoSEQ multiplex PCR; TCRdb stores just in-frame clones and leaves some out. The data hold around 2,000,000 clones, with over 85% observed a single time. The sample taken for sequencing was naive CD8+ T cells sorted from blood. The receptor comes from a young man in good health. J is TRBJ1-2 and V is TRBV7-9; D is unresolved. This chain's CDR3 is CASSLEGYGYTF. The CDR3 DNA reads as TGTGCCAGCAGCTTAGAAGGGTATGGCTACACCTTC.